This paragraph reports one TCR beta chain. Antigen: not known. A much larger clonotype is one base distant, so this may be a read error. RNA transcripts served as the template for amplifying TCR beta CDR3 regions. First-round RT-PCR with HTBI primers amplified the TCR CDR3 region. TCRdb processed the multiplex PCR reads anew with MiXCR; each CDR3 protein has one entry. The sample yields hundreds of thousands of distinct CDR3 sequences, about 45% seen once. Germline-derived CDR1 and CDR2 are MRHNA and SNTAGT. V lost 2 bases and J lost 6, with 4 bases in between. This CDR3 comprises 11 residues. Patients were excluded for uncontrolled infection, other autoimmune disease, pregnancy or lactation. Used for diagnoses were clinical symptoms, serum thyroxine and TRAb, thyroid ultrasound and orbital computed tomography. This sample is drawn from a study of T cells in Graves' hyperthyroidism and ophthalmopathy. Study findings and constraints: Researchers found most expanded thyroid clonotypes above 0.001 in blood as well. Ophthalmopathy was identified by the model a median about 6.4 months ahead of onset.

Sequenced input: peripheral blood or thyroid tissue (not recorded which). The TCR comes from an adult man with Graves' disease, either hyperthyroidism or ophthalmopathy (not recorded which). The V and J genes are TRBV6-4 and TRBJ2-5; D gene ambiguous. As DNA, the CDR3 is TGTGCCAGCAGTGACGACCAGACCCAGTACTTC. Translation gives CASSDDQTQYF.